A selection of T cell receptor beta chains follows, all from one sample in a study of cytomegalovirus exposure and HLA in healthy donors. Repertoires were generated with immunoSEQ multiplex PCR, while TCRdb's copy carries only in-frame clones and drops some. This sample has some 290,000 clones, with 88% found just once. Source material: PBMCs. These TCRs come from a man under 40 in good health and CMV-seronegative. The conserved cysteine and the conserved F or W are not part of the CDR3 here. Each record gives: V gene, J gene, CDR3 protein.

V: TRBV7-9
J: TRBJ2-1
CDR3: ASSYSGGRDGEQF

V: TRBV7-8
J: TRBJ2-4
CDR3: ASSSGQRAAKNIQY

V: TRBV5-1
J: TRBJ2-7
CDR3: ASSLAGGQNSYEQY

V: TRBV27
J: TRBJ1-1
CDR3: ASRQDGLLNTEAF

V: TRBV19
J: TRBJ1-3
CDR3: ASSIPGFRGNTIY

V: TRBV25-1
J: TRBJ1-4
CDR3: ASSDRDRNEKLF

V: TRBV2
J: TRBJ2-4
CDR3: ASSGRLEGKNIQY

V: TRBV2
J: TRBJ1-5
CDR3: ASSGQGGNQPQH

V: TRBV27
J: TRBJ2-7
CDR3: ASSFLSTGGEIYEQY

V: TRBV23-1
J: TRBJ1-2
CDR3: ASSLQGLNYGYT

V: TRBV6-5
J: TRBJ1-1
CDR3: ATKIPGGTEAF

V: TRBV2
J: TRBJ2-3
CDR3: ASNPSRGGRDTQY

V: TRBV7-9
J: TRBJ1-3
CDR3: ASSPQGNTIY

V: TRBV11-1
J: TRBJ2-3
CDR3: ASSLDSGGGTDTQY

V: TRBV18
J: TRBJ1-1
CDR3: ASSSLQGTNTEAF

V: TRBV27
J: TRBJ2-5
CDR3: ASSLSGTGLRETQY

V: TRBV5-1
J: TRBJ1-3
CDR3: ASSDRAGNTIY

V: TRBV6-6
J: TRBJ2-7
CDR3: ASSHWTGASYEQY

V: TRBV13
J: TRBJ1-2
CDR3: ASSQESGLRGYT

V: TRBV4-2
J: TRBJ1-3
CDR3: ASSQETGYSSGNTIY